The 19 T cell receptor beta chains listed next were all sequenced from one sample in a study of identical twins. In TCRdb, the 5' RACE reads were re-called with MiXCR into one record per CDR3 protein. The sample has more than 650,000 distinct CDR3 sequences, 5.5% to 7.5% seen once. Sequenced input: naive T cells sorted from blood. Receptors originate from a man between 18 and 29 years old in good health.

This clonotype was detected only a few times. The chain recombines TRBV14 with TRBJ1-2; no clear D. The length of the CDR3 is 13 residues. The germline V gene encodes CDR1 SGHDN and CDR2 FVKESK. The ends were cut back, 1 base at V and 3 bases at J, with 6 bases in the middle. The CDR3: CASSQGNYYGYTF. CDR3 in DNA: TGTGCCAGCAGCCAAGGGAACTACTATGGCTACACCTTC.

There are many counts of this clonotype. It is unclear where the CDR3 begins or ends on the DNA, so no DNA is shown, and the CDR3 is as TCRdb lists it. CDR3: CASSLRASLEQFF. The chain links TRBV27 to TRBJ2-1; the table's D gene call, TRBD1, was not cross checked with the DNA. CDR1 is MNHEY, CDR2 SMNVEV, per germline (reference sequence). The CDR3 is 13 amino acids long, termini counted.

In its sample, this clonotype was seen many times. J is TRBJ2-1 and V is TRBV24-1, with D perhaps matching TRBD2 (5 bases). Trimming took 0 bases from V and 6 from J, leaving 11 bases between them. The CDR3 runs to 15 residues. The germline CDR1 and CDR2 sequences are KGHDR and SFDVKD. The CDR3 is CATSDLGTRGNEQFF. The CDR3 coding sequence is TGTGCCACCAGTGATTTGGGTACTCGGGGCAATGAGCAGTTCTTC.

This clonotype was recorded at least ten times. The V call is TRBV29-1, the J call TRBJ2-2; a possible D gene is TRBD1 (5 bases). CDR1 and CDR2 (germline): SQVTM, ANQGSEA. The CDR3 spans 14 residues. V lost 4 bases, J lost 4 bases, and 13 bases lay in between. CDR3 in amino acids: CSVVSRDPTGELFF. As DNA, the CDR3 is TGCAGCGTTGTTTCCAGGGATCCCACCGGGGAGCTGTTTTTT.

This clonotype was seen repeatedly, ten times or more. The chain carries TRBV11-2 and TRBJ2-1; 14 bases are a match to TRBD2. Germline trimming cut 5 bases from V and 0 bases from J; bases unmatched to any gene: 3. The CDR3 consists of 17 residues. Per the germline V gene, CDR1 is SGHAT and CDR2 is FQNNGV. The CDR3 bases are TGTGCCAGCAGCCAAGGACTAGCGGGGGGCTCCTACAATGAGCAGTTCTTC. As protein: CASSQGLAGGSYNEQFF.

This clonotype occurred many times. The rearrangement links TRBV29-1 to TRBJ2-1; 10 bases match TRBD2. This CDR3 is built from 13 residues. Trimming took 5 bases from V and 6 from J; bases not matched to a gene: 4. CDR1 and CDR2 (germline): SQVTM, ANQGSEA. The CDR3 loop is CSVRTSGANEQFF. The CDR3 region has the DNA TGCAGCGTTAGGACTAGCGGCGCCAATGAGCAGTTCTTC.

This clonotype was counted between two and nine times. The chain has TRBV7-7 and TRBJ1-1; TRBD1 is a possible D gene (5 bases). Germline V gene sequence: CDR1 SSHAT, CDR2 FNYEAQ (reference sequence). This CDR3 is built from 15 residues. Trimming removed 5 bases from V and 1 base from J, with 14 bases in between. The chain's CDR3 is CASSPVRGPNTEAFF. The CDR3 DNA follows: TGTGCCAGCAGCCCCGTACGGGGCCCGAACACTGAAGCTTTCTTT.

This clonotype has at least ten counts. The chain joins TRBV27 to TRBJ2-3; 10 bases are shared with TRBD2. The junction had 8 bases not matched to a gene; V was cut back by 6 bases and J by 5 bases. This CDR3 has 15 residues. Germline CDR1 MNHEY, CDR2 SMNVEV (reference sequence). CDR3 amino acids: CASSYLAGVRDTQYF. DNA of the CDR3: TGTGCCAGCAGCTACCTAGCGGGAGTCAGAGATACGCAGTATTTT.

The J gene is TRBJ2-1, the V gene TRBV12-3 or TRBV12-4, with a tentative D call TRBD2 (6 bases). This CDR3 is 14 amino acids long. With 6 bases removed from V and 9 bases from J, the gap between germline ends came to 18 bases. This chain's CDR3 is CASSYRVKAGEQFF. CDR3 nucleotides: TGTGCCAGCAGCTACCGGGTCAAAGCGGGTGAGCAGTTCTTC.

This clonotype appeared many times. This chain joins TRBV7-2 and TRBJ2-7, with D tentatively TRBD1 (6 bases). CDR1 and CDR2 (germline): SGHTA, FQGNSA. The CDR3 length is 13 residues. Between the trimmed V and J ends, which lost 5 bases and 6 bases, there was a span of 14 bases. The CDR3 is CASSPGQIPEQYF. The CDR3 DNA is TGTGCCAGCAGCCCAGGACAGATCCCCGAGCAGTACTTC.

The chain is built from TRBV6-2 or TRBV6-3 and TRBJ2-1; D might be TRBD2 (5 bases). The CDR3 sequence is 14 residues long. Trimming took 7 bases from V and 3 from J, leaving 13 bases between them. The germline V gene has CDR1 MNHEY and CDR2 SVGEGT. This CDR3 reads CASTEASSYNEQFF. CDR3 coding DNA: TGTGCCAGCACTGAGGCTAGCAGCTACAATGAGCAGTTCTTC.

CDR3 protein: CSASSGRYEQFF. CDR3 coding DNA: TGCAGTGCCTCTAGCGGGAGATATGAGCAGTTCTTC. The chain is built from TRBV20-1 and TRBJ2-1; 10 positions match TRBD2. J lost 8 bases, V lost 6 bases, and 4 bases had no gene match. The CDR3 covers 12 residues. The germline gives CDR1 DFQATT, CDR2 SNEGSKA (reference sequence).

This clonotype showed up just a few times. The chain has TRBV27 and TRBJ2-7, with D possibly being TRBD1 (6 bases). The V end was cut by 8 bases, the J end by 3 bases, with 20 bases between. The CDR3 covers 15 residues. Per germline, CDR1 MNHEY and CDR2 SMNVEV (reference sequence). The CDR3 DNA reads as TGTGCCAGCGGAGCTTTCCCCGGGACAAACTACGAGCAGTACTTC. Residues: CASGAFPGTNYEQYF.

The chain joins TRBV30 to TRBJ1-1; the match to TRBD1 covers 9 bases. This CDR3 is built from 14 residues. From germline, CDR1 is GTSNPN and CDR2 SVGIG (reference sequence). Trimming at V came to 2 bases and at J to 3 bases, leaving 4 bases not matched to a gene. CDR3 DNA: TGTGCCTGGAGTAACAGGGGGCGGTACACTGAAGCTTTCTTT. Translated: CAWSNRGRYTEAFF.

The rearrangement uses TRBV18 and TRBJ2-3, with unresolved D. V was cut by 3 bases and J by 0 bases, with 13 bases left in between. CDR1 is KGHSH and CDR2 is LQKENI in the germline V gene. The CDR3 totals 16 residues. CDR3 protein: CASSPITRISTDTQYF. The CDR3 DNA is TGTGCCAGCTCACCGATAACGAGGATTAGCACAGATACGCAGTATTTT.

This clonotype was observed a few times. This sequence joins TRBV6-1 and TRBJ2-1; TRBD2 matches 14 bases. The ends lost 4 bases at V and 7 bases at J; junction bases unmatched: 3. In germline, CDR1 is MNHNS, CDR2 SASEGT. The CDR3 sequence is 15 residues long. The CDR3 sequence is CASSGTSGRMNEQFF. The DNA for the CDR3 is TGTGCCAGCAGTGGGACTAGCGGGAGGATGAATGAGCAGTTCTTC.

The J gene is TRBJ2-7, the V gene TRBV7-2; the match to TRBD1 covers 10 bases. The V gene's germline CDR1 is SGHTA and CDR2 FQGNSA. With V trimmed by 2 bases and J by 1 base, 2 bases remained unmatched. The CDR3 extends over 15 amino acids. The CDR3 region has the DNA TGTGCCAGCAGCTTACGGACAGGGGGGTCCTACGAGCAGTACGTC. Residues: CASSLRTGGSYEQYV.

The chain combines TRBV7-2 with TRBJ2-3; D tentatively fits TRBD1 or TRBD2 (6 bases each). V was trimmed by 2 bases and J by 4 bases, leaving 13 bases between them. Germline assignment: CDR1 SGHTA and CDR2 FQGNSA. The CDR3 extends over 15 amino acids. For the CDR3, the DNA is TGTGCCAGCAGCTTAAATGCTAGGGGGGCAGATACGCAGTATTTT. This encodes CASSLNARGADTQYF.

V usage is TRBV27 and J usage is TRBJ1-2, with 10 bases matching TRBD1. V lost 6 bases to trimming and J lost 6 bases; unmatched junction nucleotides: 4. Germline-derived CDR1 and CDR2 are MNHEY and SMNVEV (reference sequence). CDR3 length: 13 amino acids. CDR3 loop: CASSGQGGNGYTF. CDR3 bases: TGTGCCAGCAGCGGACAGGGGGGGAATGGCTACACCTTC.